The 26 T cell receptor beta chains listed next were all sequenced from one sample in a study of T-cell memory formation after mild COVID-19. TCRdb ran MiXCR on the 5' RACE reads and lists one entry per CDR3 protein. Of fewer than 650,000 distinct CDR3 sequences in the sample, approximately 15% are singletons; the top ten hold about 8.1%. Sequenced material: PBMCs or a T cell subset sorted from them (not recorded which). Source of these receptors: an adult woman who had mild COVID-19 (a few samples of this study predate the infection). Cell type and time point are not known.

This clonotype turned up a few times. The chain combines TRBV5-1 with TRBJ2-5; either TRBD1 or TRBD2 may supply D (5 bases each). CDR3 length: 14 amino acids. Germline CDR1 is SGHRS and CDR2 is YFSETQ. V dropped 0 bases and J dropped 7 bases, with 13 bases sitting between them. The CDR3 is CASSLGRERGTQYF. The DNA of the CDR3 is TGCGCCAGCAGCTTGGGGAGAGAGAGGGGGACCCAGTACTTC.

A few counts support this clonotype. The rearrangement joins TRBV4-1 to TRBJ1-1; D gene unclear. The CDR3 length is 13 residues. Trimming removed 4 bases at V and 1 base at J, with 7 bases between. Germline V gene lookup returns CDR1 MGHRA and CDR2 YSYEKL. The CDR3 nucleotides are TGCGCCAGCAGCCGACTTCCGAACACTGAAGCTTTCTTT. This codes for CASSRLPNTEAFF.

This clonotype has more than one count but fewer than ten. The chain joins TRBV20-1 to TRBJ2-1, with 12 bases lining up with TRBD2. Germline values: CDR1 DFQATT, CDR2 SNEGSKA (reference sequence). The J segment lost 4 bases and the V segment lost 1 base, leaving 5 bases of the junction unmatched. This CDR3 contains 16 residues. The CDR3: CSARVRLAGDYNEQFF. CDR3 nucleotides: TGCAGTGCTAGAGTCCGACTAGCGGGGGATTACAATGAGCAGTTCTTC.

The chain recombines TRBV6-5 with TRBJ2-5; 10 bases align to TRBD2. CDR1 is MNHEY, CDR2 SVGAGI, per germline. Germline trimming cut 0 bases from V and 4 bases from J; bases unmatched to any gene: 8. The CDR3 has 17 amino acids. The CDR3 protein is CASSYSALAGEGETQYF. CDR3 in DNA: TGTGCCAGCAGTTACTCCGCGCTAGCGGGAGAAGGAGAGACCCAGTACTTC.

The chain joins TRBV5-1 to TRBJ1-2; D ambiguous. CDR1 and CDR2 from the germline V gene are SGHRS and YFSETQ. V lost 2 bases, J lost 4 bases, and 12 bases lay in between. The CDR3 consists of 14 residues. CDR3 loop: CASSFGQAVYGYTF. The CDR3 DNA is TGCGCCAGCAGCTTTGGTCAGGCAGTCTATGGCTACACCTTC.

V usage is TRBV29-1 and J usage is TRBJ2-1; D is unresolved. In germline, CDR1 is SQVTM, CDR2 ANQGSEA. The CDR3 totals 10 residues. Trimming removed 7 bases from V and 7 bases from J, with 8 bases in between. CDR3 coding DNA: TGCAGCGCCGCCCTGAATGAGCAGTTCTTC. This codes for CSAALNEQFF.

This clonotype was detected a few times. The chain combines TRBV7-3 with TRBJ2-3, with 7 bases identical to TRBD2. J gave up 1 base and V 5 bases, and 6 bases lay outside the gene matches. There are 15 residues in the CDR3. The germline CDR1 and CDR2 sequences are SGHTA and FQGTGA. CDR3 amino acids: CASSTTSSGTDTQYF. CDR3 bases: TGTGCCAGCAGCACGACTAGCTCGGGCACAGATACGCAGTATTTT.

This clonotype was seen a handful of times. J is TRBJ2-1 and V is TRBV5-1; D possibly corresponds to TRBD2 (7 bases). Per germline, CDR1 SGHRS and CDR2 YFSETQ. Trimming pared 4 bases from V and 5 bases from J, leaving 16 bases between. CDR3 size: 15 residues. CDR3: CASSEGGAANNEQFF. CDR3 nucleotide sequence: TGCGCCAGCAGCGAGGGGGGGGCGGCCAACAATGAGCAGTTCTTC.

This clonotype came up a few times. The rearrangement joins TRBV30 to TRBJ2-5, with D unresolved. Germline V gives CDR1 GTSNPN, CDR2 SVGIG (reference sequence). The CDR3 contains 13 residues. The germline V and J ends were trimmed by 2 bases and 5 bases, with 12 bases remaining between them. The CDR3 reads CAWSQLIQETQYF. Here the CDR3 DNA reads TGTGCCTGGAGTCAACTCATCCAGGAGACCCAGTACTTC.

This rearrangement joins TRBV7-3 to TRBJ2-1; the D call may be TRBD1 or TRBD2 (5 bases each). Trimming removed 6 bases at V and 0 bases at J, with 12 bases between. The germline CDR1 and CDR2 sequences are SGHTA and FQGTGA. The CDR3 totals 15 residues. The CDR3 coding sequence is TGTGCCAGCAGGAGGGTGGGGGACTCCTACAATGAGCAGTTCTTC. Protein sequence: CASRRVGDSYNEQFF. The full variable domain, in which reference TRBV7-3 and TRBJ2-1 provide the parts outside the CDR3, is GAGVSQTPSNKVTEKGKYVELRCDPISGHTALYWYRQSLGQGPEFLIYFQGTGAADDSGLPNDRFFAVRPEGSVSTLKIQRTERGDSAVYLCASRRVGDSYNEQFFGPGTRLTVL.

This clonotype was counted only a few times. The chain joins TRBV5-6 to TRBJ2-7, with TRBD1 identical over 8 bases. This CDR3 is 15 amino acids long. Per germline, CDR1 SGHDT and CDR2 YYEEEE. V trimming: 3 bases; J trimming: 3 bases; junction bases outside the gene matches: 8. The CDR3 DNA follows: TGTGCCAGCAGCTCGCCTTCGACAGGGGTCTACGAGCAGTACTTC. Amino acids: CASSSPSTGVYEQYF.

The J gene is TRBJ2-1, the V gene TRBV18, with TRBD2 matching 15 bases. After removal of 2 bases from V and 8 bases from J, the junction contained 1 base not matched to a gene. The germline gives CDR1 KGHSH, CDR2 LQKENI. The CDR3 runs 15 residues. The CDR3 bases are TGTGCCAGCTCACCAGGACTAGCGGGAGGGGATGAGCAGTTCTTC. This gives the protein CASSPGLAGGDEQFF.

The chain joins TRBV10-3 to TRBJ2-5; D uncertain. V was trimmed by 10 bases and J by 1 base, leaving 7 bases between them. There are 11 residues in the CDR3. The germline CDR1 and CDR2 sequences are ENHRY and SYGVKD. The CDR3 region is CATSPQETQYF. The CDR3 DNA sequence: TGTGCCACTTCCCCCCAAGAGACCCAGTACTTC.

This clonotype was counted between two and nine times. The chain uses TRBV7-2 and TRBJ2-1; D call uncertain. The germline gives CDR1 SGHTA, CDR2 FQGNSA. The CDR3 consists of 14 residues. Trimming stripped 5 bases from V and 4 bases from J, with 12 bases between. CDR3 in DNA: TGTGCCAGCAGCCCCCTAACGATATACAATGAGCAGTTCTTC. It specifies CASSPLTIYNEQFF.

CDR3 in DNA: TGTGCCAGCAGCTTACACGCGGGACTAGCGGGAGGGCCCGTCAATGAGCAGTTCTTC. It translates to CASSLHAGLAGGPVNEQFF. The genes are TRBV7-6 and TRBJ2-1; TRBD2 matches 16 bases. Germline CDR1 SGHVS, CDR2 FNYEAQ. V was clipped by 2 bases and J by 6 bases; unmatched bases: 10. This CDR3 spans 19 amino acids.

This clonotype was detected a few times. The chain joins TRBV7-8 to TRBJ1-5; TRBD1 might be the D (5 bases). The germline V and J ends were trimmed by 2 bases and 2 bases, with 10 bases remaining between them. This CDR3 contains 15 residues. From germline, CDR1 is SGHVS and CDR2 FQNEAQ. CDR3 in amino acids: CASSLRRGGNQPQHF. The CDR3 bases are TGTGCCAGCAGCTTAAGAAGGGGAGGCAATCAGCCCCAGCATTTT.

This clonotype was recorded many times. Germline is not matched at one junction end, which may reflect a read error. The chain recombines TRBV5-1 with TRBJ2-2, with D unresolved. CDR3 length: 13 amino acids. Germline V gene sequence: CDR1 SGHRS, CDR2 YFSETQ. CDR3 sequence reads: CASSFGATGELFF. CDR3 nucleotide sequence: TGTGCCAGCAGTTTTGGCGCTACCGGGGAGCTGTTTTTT.

This chain joins TRBV5-1 and TRBJ2-7, with TRBD2 identical over 9 bases. The J segment lost 0 bases and the V segment lost 2 bases, leaving 3 bases of the junction unmatched. Germline V gives CDR1 SGHRS, CDR2 YFSETQ. The CDR3 has 15 residues. The CDR3 DNA is TGCGCCAGCAGCTTCACTAGCGGGTCCTCCTACGAGCAGTACTTC. Residues: CASSFTSGSSYEQYF.

The J gene is TRBJ1-3, the V gene TRBV15; 8 bases are shared with TRBD1. The V and J ends lost 8 bases and 4 bases, in that order; junction bases with no gene match: 7. This CDR3 is 14 amino acids long. Per germline, CDR1 LNHNV and CDR2 YYDKDF (reference sequence). CDR3 DNA sequence: TGTGCCACCGGGGACAGGATGGACGGAAACACCATATATTTT. Translated, it gives CATGDRMDGNTIYF.

This clonotype was detected a few times. The chain joins TRBV11-2 to TRBJ2-5; D might be TRBD1 (6 bases). The CDR3 runs to 11 residues. V shed 4 bases and J shed 13 bases, with 13 bases lying between them. Germline loops: CDR1 SGHAT, CDR2 FQNNGV. The CDR3 protein is CASSWGHPLYF. The CDR3 DNA reads TGTGCCAGCAGCTGGGGACACCCGTTGTACTTC. The variable domain in full, with the rest retrieved from reference TRBV11-2 and TRBJ2-5, is EAGVAQSPRYKIIEKRQSVAFWCNPISGHATLYWYQQILGQGPKLLIQFQNNGVVDDSQLPKDRFSAERLKGVDSTLKIQPAKLEDSAVYLCASSWGHPLYFGPGTRLLVL.

This rearrangement joins TRBV5-6 to TRBJ2-5; maybe TRBD2 (5 bases). The V gene's germline CDR1 is SGHDT and CDR2 YYEEEE. The germline V and J ends were trimmed by 0 bases and 5 bases, with 17 bases remaining between them. The CDR3 is 16 residues long. CDR3 bases: TGTGCCAGCAGCTTGGGGGGAGCTGTAACTCGGGAGACCCAGTACTTC. Its translation: CASSLGGAVTRETQYF.

This chain links TRBV12-3 or TRBV12-4 with TRBJ2-1; a possible D gene is TRBD2 (7 bases). V lost 8 bases and J 7 bases, leaving 15 bases between the germline ends. The CDR3 extends over 13 amino acids. CDR3 in DNA: TGTGCCAGCGACGGGGGGCTTGGGAATGAGCAGTTCTTC. Translation gives CASDGGLGNEQFF.

This clonotype was seen a few times. The chain employs TRBV6-1 and TRBJ1-5; D call uncertain. This CDR3 has 15 residues. The germline V and J ends were trimmed by 1 base and 3 bases, with 10 bases remaining between them. Germline V gene lookup returns CDR1 MNHNS and CDR2 SASEGT. The CDR3 DNA is TGTGCCAGCAGTGAAGAGGGCCCCTTCAATCAGCCCCAGCATTTT. It encodes CASSEEGPFNQPQHF.

The chain joins TRBV13 to TRBJ1-5; D gene uncertain. CDR3 length: 15 amino acids. V was cut by 0 bases and J by 0 bases, with 6 bases left in between. Per germline, CDR1 PRHDT and CDR2 FYEKMQ (reference sequence). In DNA, the CDR3 is TGTGCCAGCAGCTTAGGACCGCGTAGCAATCAGCCCCAGCATTTT. It encodes CASSLGPRSNQPQHF. The whole variable domain, filled in from reference TRBV13 and TRBJ1-5, reads AAGVIQSPRHLIKEKRETATLKCYPIPRHDTVYWYQQGPGQDPQFLISFYEKMQSDKGSIPDRFSAQQFSDYHSELNMSSLELGDSALYFCASSLGPRSNQPQHFGDGTRLSIL.

V usage is TRBV7-2 and J usage is TRBJ2-7; 8 nucleotides match TRBD1. From germline, CDR1 is SGHTA and CDR2 FQGNSA. The CDR3 covers 14 residues. The ends lost 5 bases at V and 3 bases at J; junction bases unmatched: 6. CDR3 loop: CASSERGTGYEQYF. CDR3 sequence (DNA): TGTGCCAGCAGCGAAAGGGGGACAGGCTACGAGCAGTACTTC. Filled out from reference TRBV7-2 and TRBJ2-7, the complete variable domain reads GAGVSQSPSNKVTEKGKDVELRCDPISGHTALYWYRQSLGQGLEFLIYFQGNSAPDKSGLPSDRFSAERTGGSVSTLTIQRTQQEDSAVYLCASSERGTGYEQYFGPGTRLTVT.

This chain uses TRBV27 with TRBJ2-6; TRBD1 agrees at 8 bases. V shed 2 bases and J 8 bases; nucleotides not matched to a gene: 2. Germline CDR1 is MNHEY and CDR2 is SMNVEV (reference sequence). The CDR3 extends over 14 amino acids. CDR3 bases: TGTGCCAGCAGTTTAACAGGGGGGACCAACGTCCTGACTTTC. Translating gives CASSLTGGTNVLTF.